This TCR beta chain was recorded in a study of blood T cell repertoires in COVID-19 (dated by TCRdb to 2019 to 2021). With respect to the entire study: Samples from collaborators originated in the United States, Italy and Spain and spanned both the acute and convalescent phases of COVID-19. The prospective study material was composed of cDNA or gDNA derived from T cells, B-cell-depleted T cells, or PBMCs. The sample metadata nearly always contained a de-identified subject ID, COVID-19 status, age in years and sex. Samples came from the ongoing ImmuneRACE study (first 160 participants) plus 1,254 subjects from 6 global collaborators. Where available, HLA class I and class II types were taken from metadata supplied by the sample provider and were not determined by assay-based typing. Deeply sampled blood TCRbeta repertoires from subjects exposed to, actively infected with, or recovered from COVID-19 were included in the dataset. A freely available public database, intended as a resource for researchers studying the immune response to SARS-CoV-2, is where the repertoires were released.

Collaborating institutions collected whole blood in K2EDTA tubes following their own protocols. For TCRbeta analysis, collaborators shipped samples as frozen whole blood, isolated PBMCs, or DNA extracted from either of those sample types. A distance of 10 bases separates the germline ends of V and J, which lose 6 bases and 2 bases respectively. The CDR3 sequence holds 13 residues, the cysteine and phenylalanine included. Only the CDR3 part of the read is kept: 39 bases, read in frame from the first base. Reading the germline V gene (reference sequence) gives CDR1 LGHDT and CDR2 YNNKEL. The full study reports these points: The amount of clinical and demographic metadata varied by source and participant and was provided uncurated.

Comments on this clone: This clone's antigen is unknown. No much larger clone exists at a distance of one base, and base qualities are not known.

TCRbeta CDR3 regions were amplified from genomic DNA by means of the immunoSEQ Assay, a bias-controlled multiplex PCR. The original methods were these. The number of nucleated cells in each sample was estimated by amplification of reference gene primers within the assay. To quantify the absolute abundance of each unique TCRbeta CDR3 rearrangement, sequence reads were collapsed and filtered. For each sample, productive Simpson clonality was calculated by taking the square root of Simpson's diversity index across productive rearrangements. The source is immuneACCESS, and TCRdb retained only in-frame sequences with V and J called. Part of the clones is not carried over; for the studies checked, unresolved V genes explain less than half of this, and the remainder is unexplained. The V and J calls and clone size were taken over from that table, and D and trimming were inferred from the DNA. The sample has roughly 150,000 clones on record, 78% of them singletons. The ten top clones hold approximately 15% of the sample.

The sequence derives from a woman aged 80 or over with acute or convalescent COVID-19. The V and J segments used are TRBV3-1 (or the pseudogene TRBV3-2) and TRBJ1-1, with the D gene not confidently named. Sequencing was performed on peripheral blood. The DNA sequence is as follows: TGTGCCAGCAGTCTCCAGGTAAACACTGAAGCTTTCTTT. It codes for CASSLQVNTEAFF.